This T cell receptor (beta chain) was obtained from a study of radiotherapy plus CTLA-4 blockade in lung cancer. The table came from immunoSEQ multiplex PCR; TCRdb's copy has only in-frame clones and leaves some out. The sample includes 83,000 or so clones, about four fifths seen only once; the top ten take 0.82%. This CDR3 is 17 amino acids long. Deletions cut 1 base from V and 7 bases from J, with 20 bases between. Per germline, CDR1 MGHDK and CDR2 SYGVNS. Sequenced here: peripheral blood, sampled from a patient treated with radiotherapy plus ipilimumab. This TCR derives from a human donor with non-small cell lung cancer who had stable disease on radiotherapy plus ipilimumab. The chain links TRBV25-1 to TRBJ2-1; perhaps TRBD2 as D (6 bases). The CDR3 bases are TGTGCCAGCAGTGAATTAGGCGGGCAGGGACTGGGGAATGAGCAGTTCTTC. This encodes CASSELGGQGLGNEQFF.